This T cell receptor beta chain was captured by sequencing in a study of early T cells in non-severe SARS-CoV-2 infection. In the study overall: Sequencing of bulk RNA from unsorted whole blood was done, without chain pairing.

Individual cDNA molecules carried attached unique molecular identifiers. TCRdb called the 5' RACE reads again in MiXCR, with one record for every CDR3 protein. The sample carries around 55,000 distinct CDR3 sequences, under 8% recorded once. The V end lost 6 bases, the J end lost 9 bases, and 17 bases lay between the germline ends. The length of the CDR3 is 13 residues. Germline V lookup: CDR1 MNHEY, CDR2 SVGEGT. The chain has TRBV6-2 or TRBV6-3 and TRBJ2-5; D is possibly TRBD2 (5 bases). The material sequenced was whole blood, taken at baseline. This receptor was taken from an adult who was a healthcare worker with PCR-confirmed SARS-CoV-2 infection or an uninfected control (not recorded which). The DNA for the CDR3 is TGTGCCAGCAGCCTTGCTAGCCCCTGGGCCCAGTACTTC. Its protein product is CASSLASPWAQYF.